The subject of this entry is one TCR beta chain. Its matching antigen is unknown. Profiling relied on immunoSEQ multiplex PCR, and the TCRdb table lists in-frame clones only, not all of them. Of 65,000 or so clones in the sample, about four fifths were seen once. The data stem from a study of T cells in localized non-small cell lung cancer. The study's findings and limits: As only one tumor region underwent sequencing, heterogeneity remains possible. Uninvolved adjacent lung had higher T cell clonality than tumor and all other tissues. Appearing in adjacent lung were a median 57 of the top 100 tumor clones.

Germline V gene sequence: CDR1 LNHDA, CDR2 SQIVND (reference sequence). The CDR3 is 17 amino acids. V was clipped by 3 bases and J by 1 base; unmatched bases: 7. The chain is built from TRBV19 and TRBJ2-4, with 9 bases identical to TRBD2. Specimen: PBMCs, collected before any cancer treatment. This clonotype was obtained from a man aged 40 to 70 with stage II lung adenocarcinoma. The DNA of the CDR3 is TGTGCCAGTAGTATTGGGTTAGGGACTAGCGCCAAAAACATTCAGTACTTC. This gives the protein CASSIGLGTSAKNIQYF.